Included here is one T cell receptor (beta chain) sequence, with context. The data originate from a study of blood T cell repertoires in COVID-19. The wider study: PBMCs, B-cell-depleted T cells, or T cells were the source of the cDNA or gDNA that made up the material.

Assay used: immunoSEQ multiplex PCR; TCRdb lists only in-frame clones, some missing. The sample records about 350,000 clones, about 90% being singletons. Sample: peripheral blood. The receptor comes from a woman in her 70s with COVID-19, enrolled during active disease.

The CDR3 nucleotides are TGTGCCACCAGCAGTACCGGGATTCCTTACACAGATACGCAGTATTTT. It encodes CATSSTGIPYTDTQYF. The rearrangement uses TRBV15 and TRBJ2-3; D might be TRBD2 (5 bases). V dropped 3 bases and J dropped 2 bases, with 15 bases sitting between them. The germline V gene has CDR1 LNHNV and CDR2 YYDKDF (reference sequence). CDR3 length: 16 amino acids. The whole variable domain, filled in from reference TRBV15 and TRBJ2-3, reads DAMVIQNPRYQVTQFGKPVTLSCSQTLNHNVMYWYQQKSSQAPKLLFHYYDKDFNNEADTPDNFQSRRPNTSFCFLDIRSPGLGDTAMYLCATSSTGIPYTDTQYFGPGTRLTVL.